Below are 10 T cell receptor beta chains sequenced from a single sample in a study of shared clonotypes between healthy human individuals (TCRdb year 2020). Library creation used the immunoSEQ multiplex PCR assay. The clones in this table, taken by TCRdb from immuneACCESS, are in-frame only. Not every clone is retained; where verified, under half of the shortfall comes from an unresolved V gene, and the cause of the rest is unknown. This sample is represented by some 2,100,000 clones; about 92% of them were singletons. The top ten hold 1.7% of the sample. CD8 naive samples were CD45RO-negative cells positively selected for CCR7, giving a CD45RA+CCR7+ population that excluded TemRA cells. Material: naive CD8+ T cells from PBMCs. Sample cell subset or site, as interpreted from the label and publication: CD45RA+CCR7+. These receptors all stem from a man between 18 and 29 years old in good health. Some clones in this sample may be carry-over from other donors' samples.

The genes are TRBV7-3 and TRBJ2-2, with D unclear. CDR1 SGHTA and CDR2 FQGTGA come from the germline V gene. This CDR3 region has 18 residues. V lost 1 base and J lost 2, with 17 bases in between. The chain's CDR3 is CASSLREGPRINTGELFF. The CDR3 bases are TGTGCCAGCAGCTTAAGGGAAGGGCCCCGGATAAACACCGGGGAGCTGTTTTTT. The whole variable domain, filled in from reference TRBV7-3 and TRBJ2-2, reads GAGVSQTPSNKVTEKGKYVELRCDPISGHTALYWYRQSLGQGPEFLIYFQGTGAADDSGLPNDRFFAVRPEGSVSTLKIQRTERGDSAVYLCASSLREGPRINTGELFFGEGSRLTVL.

The chain uses TRBV27 and TRBJ2-7; 7 bases agree with TRBD2. Germline values: CDR1 MNHEY, CDR2 SMNVEV (reference sequence). Trimming took 5 bases from V and 9 from J; bases not matched to a gene: 16. CDR3 length: 15 residues. The CDR3 is CASSQLGGSQLGQYF. The CDR3 coding sequence is TGTGCCAGCAGTCAATTGGGAGGGTCCCAGCTCGGGCAGTACTTC.

This chain links TRBV28 with TRBJ1-5, with D unresolved. V lost 4 bases and J lost 1, with 8 bases in between. Germline V gene lookup returns CDR1 MDHEN and CDR2 SYDVKM. This CDR3 is built from 14 residues. The CDR3 region has the DNA TGTGCCAGCAGTTCCAGACTGAGCAATCAGCCCCAGCATTTT. Its translation is CASSSRLSNQPQHF.

V is TRBV28 and J is TRBJ2-7; TRBD1 or TRBD2 may be the D gene (5 bases each). Germline V gives CDR1 MDHEN, CDR2 SYDVKM. The CDR3 is made up of 14 amino acids. The V end was cut by 2 bases, the J end by 6 bases, with 14 bases between. The CDR3 reads CASSLLWGLGEQYF. The CDR3 nucleotides are TGTGCCAGCAGTTTACTCTGGGGGTTGGGCGAGCAGTACTTC.

The chain links TRBV4-1 to TRBJ1-2; possible D gene TRBD1, 5 bases. CDR3 length: 15 amino acids. V was trimmed by 2 bases and J by 8 bases, leaving 18 bases between them. The germline V gene has CDR1 MGHRA and CDR2 YSYEKL. CDR3 loop: CASSQLRAGAGGYTF. The CDR3 nucleotides are TGCGCCAGCAGCCAATTAAGGGCCGGGGCGGGAGGCTACACCTTC.

The chain couples TRBV6-5 to TRBJ2-1; 11 bases match TRBD2. The CDR3 runs 15 residues. The V gene end was trimmed by 6 bases and the J gene end by 2 bases; junction bases not matched to a gene: 3. Germline CDR1 is MNHEY and CDR2 is SVGAGI. The CDR3 region is CASSSTSGAYNEQFF. For the CDR3, the DNA is TGTGCCAGCAGCTCGACTAGCGGGGCCTACAATGAGCAGTTCTTC.

The rearrangement uses TRBV4-2 and TRBJ2-5, with D perhaps matching TRBD1 or TRBD2 (5 bases each). CDR3 length equals 16 residues. In germline, CDR1 is LGHNA, CDR2 YNFKEQ. V gave up 0 bases and J gave up 0 bases, with 11 bases separating them. DNA for the CDR3: TGTGCCAGCAGCCAAGATCGGGGCAGCCACCAAGAGACCCAGTACTTC. Translated, it gives CASSQDRGSHQETQYF.

The chain employs TRBV9 and TRBJ2-2; 9 bases are a match to TRBD1. Per the germline V gene, CDR1 is SGDLS and CDR2 is YYNGEE. The J segment lost 0 bases and the V segment lost 1 base, leaving 4 bases of the junction unmatched. CDR3 size: 17 residues. DNA for the CDR3: TGTGCCAGCAGCGTACCCCGGACAGGGGCGAACACCGGGGAGCTGTTTTTT. Protein product: CASSVPRTGANTGELFF.

The rearrangement uses TRBV27 and TRBJ2-1, with unresolved D. Germline values: CDR1 MNHEY, CDR2 SMNVEV (reference sequence). Between the trimmed V and J ends, which lost 1 base and 8 bases, there was a span of 9 bases. This CDR3 region has 13 residues. CDR3 coding DNA: TGTGCCAGCAGTTTATTGAATGGCGATGAGCAGTTCTTC. It translates to CASSLLNGDEQFF.

The chain links TRBV4-2 to TRBJ2-7; no firm D call. Deletions cut 0 bases from V and 3 bases from J, with 15 bases between. CDR3 length: 16 residues. The germline gives CDR1 LGHNA, CDR2 YNFKEQ. For the CDR3, the DNA is TGTGCCAGCAGCCAAGATTTGGGCGACATGGGCTACGAGCAGTACTTC. It specifies CASSQDLGDMGYEQYF.